These 23 T cell receptor beta chains were all obtained from the same sample, sequenced in a study of early T cells in non-severe SARS-CoV-2 infection. TCRdb re-analysed the 5' RACE reads in MiXCR, keeping a single row per CDR3 protein. This table holds about 68,000 distinct CDR3 sequences, 9.5% to 15% found once. Sequenced: whole blood. The receptors derive from an adult who was a healthcare worker with PCR-confirmed SARS-CoV-2 infection or an uninfected control (not recorded which).

This clonotype has a count of ten or more. The chain joins TRBV7-6 to TRBJ2-6, with TRBD2 as a possible D gene (5 bases). V gave up 2 bases and J gave up 0 bases, with 14 bases separating them. Germline CDR1 is SGHVS and CDR2 is FNYEAQ. This CDR3 contains 18 residues. CDR3 amino acids: CASSLTDGLSSGANVLTF. The CDR3 DNA is TGTGCCAGCAGCTTAACCGACGGACTCTCCTCTGGGGCCAACGTCCTGACTTTC.

The chain joins TRBV3-1 to TRBJ2-3; perhaps TRBD2 as D (5 bases). The CDR3 consists of 14 residues. The ends were cut back, 4 bases at V and 11 bases at J, with 19 bases in the middle. In germline, CDR1 is LGHDT, CDR2 YNNKEL (reference sequence). CDR3 sequence: CASSPAPDSVGQYF. The CDR3, as DNA: TGTGCCAGCAGCCCCGCACCGGACTCGGTGGGGCAGTATTTT.

This clonotype occurred a few times. V and J are TRBV29-1 and TRBJ2-7; D may correspond to TRBD1 or TRBD2 (5 bases each). V lost 7 bases, J lost 3 bases, and 10 bases lay in between. CDR1 SQVTM and CDR2 ANQGSEA come from the germline V gene. This CDR3 comprises 11 residues. The CDR3 sequence: CSGGTYYEQYF. CDR3 sequence (DNA): TGCAGCGGGGGGACCTACTACGAGCAGTACTTC.

This clonotype was counted many times. V usage is TRBV6-5 and J usage is TRBJ2-3; possible D gene TRBD2, 6 bases. The V and J ends lost 6 bases and 8 bases respectively, with 15 bases between them. The length of the CDR3 is 13 residues. CDR1 and CDR2 (germline): MNHEY, SVGAGI. Written as DNA, the CDR3 is TGTGCCAGCAGGGGCCCGGGGGACGGTACGCAGTATTTT. Its protein product is CASRGPGDGTQYF.

This clonotype was recorded at least ten times. The V and J genes are TRBV2 and TRBJ2-7, with a possible D match to TRBD2 (6 bases). Germline V gene lookup returns CDR1 SNHLY and CDR2 FYNNEI. Trimming took off 6 bases at V and 4 bases at J, with 13 bases between the two ends. This CDR3 spans 13 amino acids. CDR3 region: CASRSRETYEQYF. In DNA, the CDR3 is TGTGCCAGCAGGTCCCGGGAGACTTACGAGCAGTACTTC. Full variable domain (rest looked up from reference TRBV2 and TRBJ2-7): EPEVTQTPSHQVTQMGQEVILRCVPISNHLYFYWYRQILGQKVEFLVSFYNNEISEKSEIFDDQFSVERPDGSNFTLKIRSTKLEDSAMYFCASRSRETYEQYFGPGTRLTVT.

The J gene is TRBJ1-3, the V gene TRBV18, with D uncertain. This CDR3 has 16 amino acids. CDR1 is KGHSH and CDR2 is LQKENI in the germline V gene. Deletions cut 0 bases from V and 0 bases from J, with 9 bases between. CDR3 coding DNA: TGTGCCAGCTCACCACCGGTACGGGCCTCTGGAAACACCATATATTTT. This codes for CASSPPVRASGNTIYF.

The chain employs TRBV7-2 and TRBJ1-1; D gene ambiguous. Trimming removed 1 base from V and 0 bases from J, with 12 bases in between. This CDR3 is 16 amino acids long. Germline V gene data show CDR1 as SGHTA and CDR2 as FQGNSA. This CDR3 reads CASSLVLGSMNTEAFF. CDR3 DNA: TGTGCCAGCAGCTTAGTATTAGGGAGTATGAACACTGAAGCTTTCTTT.

The V call is TRBV5-1, the J call TRBJ1-1; 9 bases agree with TRBD1. V was clipped by 0 bases and J by 1 base; unmatched bases: 1. The germline V gene encodes CDR1 SGHRS and CDR2 YFSETQ. There are 15 residues in the CDR3. CDR3 in amino acids: CASSLEDRGNTEAFF. CDR3 sequence (DNA): TGCGCCAGCAGCTTGGAGGACAGGGGGAACACTGAAGCTTTCTTT.

V gene TRBV3-1 combines with J gene TRBJ2-2; D could derive from TRBD1 or TRBD2 (5 bases each). V was trimmed by 6 bases and J by 3 bases, leaving 14 bases between them. The germline V gene has CDR1 LGHDT and CDR2 YNNKEL (reference sequence). The CDR3 extends over 15 amino acids. Written as DNA, the CDR3 is TGTGCCAGCAGTAGACAGCTGGGGGACACCGGGGAGCTGTTTTTT. It specifies CASSRQLGDTGELFF.

V usage is TRBV6-5 and J usage is TRBJ1-1; D remains unclear. This CDR3 spans 13 amino acids. V was cut by 0 bases and J by 6 bases, with 8 bases left in between. Germline CDR1 reads MNHEY; CDR2 reads SVGAGI. The DNA for the CDR3 is TGTGCCAGCAGTTACTCGACCGCGGCTGAAGCTTTCTTT. This codes for CASSYSTAAEAFF.

The rearrangement joins TRBV2 to TRBJ1-5; tentative D call: TRBD1 (6 bases). CDR3 length: 15 amino acids. The V end was cut by 8 bases, the J end by 4 bases, with 18 bases between. The germline V gene has CDR1 SNHLY and CDR2 FYNNEI. CDR3 amino acids: CASGPLGGGNQPQHF. CDR3 nucleotides: TGTGCCAGCGGACCCCTAGGGGGAGGTAATCAGCCCCAGCATTTT.

This clonotype turned up a few times. V and J are TRBV10-1 and TRBJ2-1, with 8 bases that match TRBD1. Germline CDR1 WNHNN, CDR2 SYGVQD (reference sequence). V dropped 3 bases and J dropped 9; count of bases not matched to a gene: 13. The CDR3 covers 16 residues. The CDR3 loop reads CASSEFGQGQNAEQFF. CDR3 in DNA: TGCGCCAGCAGTGAATTCGGACAGGGTCAGAACGCTGAGCAGTTCTTC.

In its sample, this clonotype was seen many times. The V call is TRBV19, the J call TRBJ2-2; D may be TRBD2 (7 bases). V was trimmed by 0 bases and J by 5 bases, leaving 13 bases between them. This CDR3 contains 16 residues. Germline lookup yields CDR1 LNHDA and CDR2 SQIVND (reference sequence). For the CDR3, the DNA is TGTGCCAGTAGTATAGATACGGGGGGCGAAACCGGGGAGCTGTTTTTT. The encoded protein is CASSIDTGGETGELFF. Together with reference TRBV19 and TRBJ2-2, the CDR3 gives the full variable domain: DGGITQSPKYLFRKEGQNVTLSCEQNLNHDAMYWYRQDPGQGLRLIYYSQIVNDFQKGDIAEGYSVSREKKESFPLTVTSAQKNPTAFYLCASSIDTGGETGELFFGEGSRLTVL.

The V and J genes are TRBV7-9 and TRBJ1-2; 7 bases align to TRBD1. This CDR3 is 16 amino acids long. Germline CDR1 reads SEHNR; CDR2 reads FQNEAQ (reference sequence). J was trimmed by 6 bases and V by 5 bases; bases with no gene match: 15. The CDR3 DNA reads as TGTGCCAGCAGCGGACAAACAGGGGTAGGAGCGAATGGCTACACCTTC. It codes for CASSGQTGVGANGYTF. The whole variable domain, remainder taken from reference TRBV7-9 and TRBJ1-2, is DTGVSQNPRHKITKRGQNVTFRCDPISEHNRLYWYRQTLGQGPEFLTYFQNEAQLEKSRLLSDRFSAERPKGSFSTLEIQRTEQGDSAMYLCASSGQTGVGANGYTFGSGTRLTVV.

The CDR3 DNA follows: TGTGCCAGCTCACCTTTTGCCGGGGCCCTGAACACTGAAGCTTTCTTT. It codes for CASSPFAGALNTEAFF. V and J are TRBV18 and TRBJ1-1, with D maybe TRBD1 (5 bases). The V gene's germline CDR1 is KGHSH and CDR2 LQKENI. The ends were cut back, 3 bases at V and 0 bases at J, with 14 bases in the middle. CDR3 length equals 16 residues. The whole variable domain, remainder taken from reference TRBV18 and TRBJ1-1, is NAGVMQNPRHLVRRRGQEARLRCSPMKGHSHVYWYRQLPEEGLKFMVYLQKENIIDESGMPKERFSAEFPKEGPSILRIQQVVRGDSAAYFCASSPFAGALNTEAFFGQGTRLTVV.

The V gene is TRBV18, the J gene TRBJ1-5; no clear D. Germline-derived CDR1 and CDR2 are KGHSH and LQKENI. The V and J ends lost 5 bases and 5 bases respectively, with 10 bases between them. The CDR3 runs 13 residues. CDR3 sequence reads: CASSSDQDQPQHF. CDR3 sequence (DNA): TGTGCCAGCTCATCTGACCAAGATCAGCCCCAGCATTTT. Looking up the rest from reference TRBV18 and TRBJ1-5 gives the full variable domain: NAGVMQNPRHLVRRRGQEARLRCSPMKGHSHVYWYRQLPEEGLKFMVYLQKENIIDESGMPKERFSAEFPKEGPSILRIQQVVRGDSAAYFCASSSDQDQPQHFGDGTRLSIL.

The J gene is TRBJ2-2, the V gene TRBV6-5; D might be TRBD1 (6 bases). V lost 1 base and J lost 6, with 12 bases in between. This CDR3 region has 15 residues. CDR1 is MNHEY and CDR2 is SVGAGI in the germline V gene. The CDR3 nucleotides are TGTGCCAGCAGTTACTTTCGCACAGGGTCCGGGGAGCTGTTTTTT. This codes for CASSYFRTGSGELFF.

This sequence joins TRBV9 and TRBJ2-3, with no clear D. Trimming stripped 0 bases from V and 4 bases from J, with 6 bases between. There are 13 residues in the CDR3. CDR1 SGDLS and CDR2 YYNGEE come from the germline V gene. This chain's CDR3 is CASSVGAADTQYF. DNA of the CDR3: TGTGCCAGCAGCGTAGGTGCGGCAGATACGCAGTATTTT.

This chain links TRBV7-2 with TRBJ2-4, with 10 positions matching TRBD1. Per the germline V gene, CDR1 is SGHTA and CDR2 is FQGNSA. Losses at the gene ends were 1 base for V and 6 bases for J; bases not matched to a gene: 3. CDR3 length: 15 residues. The CDR3 loop is CASSLGGTGANIQYF. CDR3 sequence (DNA): TGTGCCAGCAGCTTAGGAGGGACAGGGGCAAACATTCAGTACTTC.

The chain couples TRBV29-1 to TRBJ1-2; 9 positions agree with TRBD1. V lost 4 bases to trimming and J lost 5 bases; unmatched junction nucleotides: 2. Germline lookup yields CDR1 SQVTM and CDR2 ANQGSEA. CDR3 length: 12 amino acids. CDR3 loop: CSVATGGYGYTF. CDR3 nucleotides: TGCAGCGTTGCGACAGGGGGTTATGGCTACACCTTC. Filled out from reference TRBV29-1 and TRBJ1-2, the complete variable domain reads SAVISQKPSRDICQRGTSLTIQCQVDSQVTMMFWYRQQPGQSLTLIATANQGSEATYESGFVIDKFPISRPNLTFSTLTVSNMSPEDSSIYLCSVATGGYGYTFGSGTRLTVV.

The CDR3: CAISELRGNQPQHF. The DNA for the CDR3 is TGTGCCATCAGTGAACTTAGGGGTAATCAGCCCCAGCATTTT. This chain joins TRBV10-3 and TRBJ1-5, with TRBD1 as a possible D gene (5 bases). This CDR3 has 14 amino acids. V was shortened by 3 bases and J by 4 bases, with 10 bases between the two germline ends. Germline V gene data show CDR1 as ENHRY and CDR2 as SYGVKD.

This chain uses TRBV5-5 with TRBJ2-7; a possible D gene is TRBD2 (6 bases). Trimming pared 6 bases from V and 2 bases from J, leaving 15 bases between. CDR1 is SGHKS and CDR2 is YYEKEE in the germline V gene (reference sequence). The CDR3 is made up of 14 amino acids. CDR3 nucleotide sequence: TGTGCCAGCAAGGCGGGGACCCGGGCCTACGAGCAGTACTTC. The encoded protein is CASKAGTRAYEQYF.

This chain uses TRBV6-1 with TRBJ2-5; D is uncertain. Per the germline V gene, CDR1 is MNHNS and CDR2 is SASEGT. The CDR3 covers 15 residues. The V end lost 1 base, the J end lost 1 base, and 10 bases lay between the germline ends. CDR3 residues: CASSEGIQSQETQYF. CDR3 DNA: TGTGCCAGCAGTGAAGGGATCCAGTCCCAAGAGACCCAGTACTTC.